This TCR beta chain was captured by sequencing in a study of blood T cell repertoires in COVID-19. For the study at large: The analysed material was cDNA or gDNA that came from T cells, B-cell-depleted T cells, or PBMCs.

The count of this clone is one. In the authors' methods: The assay estimated nucleated cells by amplifying reference gene primers. TCRdb's table, derived via immunoSEQ multiplex PCR, lists solely in-frame clones and lacks some. V and J calls and clone size are given by that table; D and trimming were obtained from the DNA. Of approximately 180,000 clones in the sample, around 87% are singletons; the top ten hold under 15%. V was clipped by 6 bases and J by 8 bases, with 14 bases between them. Per the germline V gene, CDR1 is MNHEY and CDR2 is SVGEGT. This CDR3 contains 13 residues. This receptor was taken from a woman aged 70-85 years with COVID-19, enrolled during active disease. Sequenced input: peripheral blood. The V and J genes are TRBV6-2 or TRBV6-3 and TRBJ1-5; D gene unclear. The CDR3 reads CASSRDEAEPQHF. The CDR3 DNA sequence: TGTGCCAGCAGCCGTGACGAGGCGGAGCCCCAGCATTTT.